The 8 T cell receptor beta chains presented below share a single source sample, sequenced in a study of T cells in Graves' hyperthyroidism and ophthalmopathy. RNA transcripts provided the source from which TCR beta CDR3 regions were amplified. Researchers ran a first-round RT-PCR on the TCR CDR3 using the HTBI primer set. From the multiplex PCR reads, TCRdb called clonotypes with MiXCR, one entry per CDR3 protein. The table records about 37,000 distinct CDR3 sequences, roughly 52% of them present only once. The specimen was blood. These receptors all stem from a middle-aged man with Graves' ophthalmopathy.

Remarks on this clonotype: The CDR3 carries no conserved terminal phenylalanine or tryptophan, so it likely arises from a read error. This chain links TRBV6-1 with TRBJ1-6; a possible D gene is TRBD1 (5 bases). V lost 0 bases and J 9 bases, leaving 12 bases between the germline ends. From germline, CDR1 is MNHNS and CDR2 SASEGT. The CDR3 sequence is 15 residues long. CDR3 amino acids: CASSEAAEGSSPLHL. The CDR3 DNA sequence: TGTGCCAGCAGTGAAGCAGCTGAGGGGAGTTCACCCCTCCACCTT.

This clonotype rates as medium-sized. The rearrangement uses TRBV10-3 and TRBJ2-7; 10 positions match TRBD2. The trim removed 8 bases at V and 0 bases at J, leaving 4 bases unmatched. There are 14 residues in the CDR3. In germline, CDR1 is ENHRY, CDR2 SYGVKD. CDR3 in amino acids: CAIASGSLSYEQYF. The CDR3 DNA reads TGTGCCATCGCTAGCGGGAGCCTCTCCTACGAGCAGTACTTC.

This sequence joins TRBV19 and TRBJ2-3; a weak D match, TRBD1 (6 bases). The V and J ends lost 10 bases and 5 bases respectively, with 16 bases between them. The germline gives CDR1 LNHDA, CDR2 SQIVND (reference sequence). The CDR3 has 13 amino acids. As DNA, the CDR3 is TGTGCCACCCAGAAACAGGGTATAGATACGCAGTATTTT. Translation: CATQKQGIDTQYF.

The chain employs TRBV5-1 and TRBJ2-3; 10 bases are a match to TRBD2. Germline-derived CDR1 and CDR2 are SGHRS and YFSETQ. The CDR3 has 17 residues. V was pared by 0 bases and J by 6 bases, with 10 bases of the junction left unmatched. The CDR3 loop reads CASSLAPSGGGGDTQYF. The CDR3 nucleotides are TGCGCCAGCAGCTTGGCCCCTAGCGGGGGCGGGGGGGATACGCAGTATTTT.

In regard to this clonotype: An end of the junction differs from the germline gene, which may be a read error. The CDR3 region is CASSLAAPPTNYGYAF. The DNA for the CDR3 is TGTGCCAGCAGCTTGGCCGCGCCACCTACTAACTATGGCTACGCCTTC. The chain joins TRBV5-4 to TRBJ1-2; D is unresolved. CDR1 SGHNT and CDR2 YYREEE come from the germline V gene (reference sequence). The CDR3 has 16 residues. Together with reference TRBV5-4 and TRBJ1-2, the CDR3 gives the full variable domain: ETGVTQSPTHLIKTRGQQVTLRCSSQSGHNTVSWYQQALGQGPQFIFQYYREEENGRGNFPPRFSGLQFPNYSSELNVNALELDDSALYLCASSLAAPPTNYGYAFGSGTRLTVV.

Points on this clonotype: An end of the junction differs from the germline gene, which may be a read error. The chain joins TRBV7-9 to TRBJ1-1; D perhaps matches TRBD1 (5 bases). This CDR3 region has 15 residues. The germline V gene has CDR1 SEHNR and CDR2 FQNEAQ (reference sequence). The CDR3 region is CASSRRGTSNTGAFF. In DNA, the CDR3 is TGTGCCAGCAGCCGACGGGGGACCTCGAACACTGGAGCTTTCTTT.

This sequence joins TRBV20-1 and TRBJ2-7, with TRBD2 matching over 7 bases. After removal of 3 bases from V and 0 bases from J, the junction contained 8 bases not matched to a gene. From germline, CDR1 is DFQATT and CDR2 SNEGSKA (reference sequence). The CDR3 is 15 residues long. The CDR3 DNA reads TGCAGTGCTAGTACGGCTAGCGGCCTCTCCTACGAGCAGTACTTC. Encoded protein: CSASTASGLSYEQYF.

About this clonotype itself: This may come from a read error, since a much larger clone is one base off. Likely a read error: the CDR3 ends without its conserved phenylalanine or tryptophan. The chain recombines TRBV18 with TRBJ2-7, with a tentative D call TRBD2 (5 bases). Germline lookup yields CDR1 KGHSH and CDR2 LQKENI. This CDR3 spans 14 amino acids. The V end was cut by 4 bases, the J end by 3 bases, with 13 bases between. Written as DNA, the CDR3 is TGTGCCAGCTCACTAGACGAGGGTAGCTACGAGCAGTACTAC. Residues: CASSLDEGSYEQYY.